The T cell receptor beta chain under discussion was sequenced for a study of blood T cell repertoires in COVID-19. Per the original data handling: Estimates of nucleated cell counts were drawn from the amplification of reference gene primers. Sequencing was performed with immunoSEQ multiplex PCR; in TCRdb, only in-frame clones are kept and a portion is missing. That table furnishes V, J and clone size, whereas the DNA furnished D and trimming. The sample holds hundreds of thousands of clones, 75% to 90% seen once. The V gene end was trimmed by 1 base and the J gene end by 7 bases; junction bases not matched to a gene: 7. Germline values: CDR1 SGHVS, CDR2 FQNEAQ. The CDR3 spans 14 residues.

This clonotype was sampled from a man younger than 40 who had recovered from COVID-19. Sequencing was performed on PBMCs or T cells enriched from blood (not recorded which). The V call is TRBV7-8, the J call TRBJ2-7, with 7 bases lining up with TRBD2. The CDR3 sequence: CASSLVVGAGEQYF. For the CDR3, the DNA is TGTGCCAGCAGCTTAGTAGTCGGAGCGGGAGAGCAGTACTTC.